What follows are 14 T cell receptor beta chains derived from one specimen sequenced in a study of blood T cell repertoires in COVID-19. Clones were sequenced by immunoSEQ multiplex PCR, and TCRdb holds only the in-frame ones, with some missing. Of over 150,000 clones listed, roughly 80% are singletons. Sequenced: PBMCs or T cells enriched from blood (not recorded which). Receptors were obtained from a woman in her sixties or seventies who had recovered from COVID-19.

Note on this clone: Mismatch with germline at one junction end may stem from a read error. The CDR3 DNA reads as TGCAGCGTTCTACTCGGACAGGGGAGCACTCAGCCCCAGCATTTT. This translates into CSVLLGQGSTQPQHF. This chain uses TRBV29-1 with TRBJ1-5; 9 bases map to TRBD1. From germline, CDR1 is SQVTM and CDR2 ANQGSEA. The CDR3 totals 15 residues.

The CDR3 nucleotides read TGTGCCAGCAGCTCCGTCGGTGGAACGGGGCAGCCCCAGCATTTT. Residues: CASSSVGGTGQPQHF. This chain links TRBV7-2 with TRBJ1-5; unclear D gene. Per the germline V gene, CDR1 is SGHTA and CDR2 is FQGNSA. Deletions cut 4 bases from V and 7 bases from J, with 17 bases between. The CDR3 length is 15 residues.

The V call is TRBV4-2, the J call TRBJ2-4; TRBD2 matches 10 bases. In germline, CDR1 is LGHNA, CDR2 YNFKEQ. CDR3 size: 19 residues. Germline trimming cut 0 bases from V and 2 bases from J; bases unmatched to any gene: 10. The CDR3 protein is CASSQDLGAGGITKNIQYF. In DNA, the CDR3 is TGTGCCAGCAGCCAAGATCTCGGAGCGGGGGGGATAACCAAAAACATTCAGTACTTC.

The gene calls are TRBV9 and TRBJ2-7; 14 bases are a match to TRBD2. The CDR3 has 15 residues. V lost 3 bases to trimming and J lost 5 bases; unmatched junction nucleotides: 4. From germline, CDR1 is SGDLS and CDR2 YYNGEE. CDR3 sequence (DNA): TGTGCCAGCAGCGCGGGACTAGCGGGGGTTGACGAGCAGTACTTC. This sequence encodes CASSAGLAGVDEQYF.

The rearrangement links TRBV24-1 to TRBJ1-6, with D perhaps matching TRBD1 (5 bases). The CDR3 consists of 11 residues. Germline loops: CDR1 KGHDR, CDR2 SFDVKD. Trimming took 3 bases from V and 16 from J, leaving 9 bases between them. The CDR3 here is CATSDGHLLHF. The DNA of the CDR3 is TGTGCCACCAGTGATGGACACCTTCTCCACTTT.

The chain combines TRBV19 with TRBJ2-2; D might be TRBD1 (5 bases). CDR1 is LNHDA and CDR2 is SQIVND in the germline V gene (reference sequence). The CDR3 is 16 amino acids. Trimming cost V 3 bases and J 1 base, with 12 bases left between them. CDR3 DNA sequence: TGTGCCAGTAGTATCCCGGGCCAGGGGAACACCGGGGAGCTGTTTTTT. Its protein product is CASSIPGQGNTGELFF. The whole variable domain, filled in from reference TRBV19 and TRBJ2-2, reads DGGITQSPKYLFRKEGQNVTLSCEQNLNHDAMYWYRQDPGQGLRLIYYSQIVNDFQKGDIAEGYSVSREKKESFPLTVTSAQKNPTAFYLCASSIPGQGNTGELFFGEGSRLTVL.

The chain employs TRBV10-3 and TRBJ1-2; D gene unclear. Germline V lookup: CDR1 ENHRY, CDR2 SYGVKD. CDR3 length: 14 amino acids. Trimming took off 2 bases at V and 2 bases at J, with 9 bases between the two ends. The CDR3 is CAISEMGVNYGYTF. The CDR3, as DNA: TGTGCCATCAGTGAGATGGGAGTCAACTATGGCTACACCTTC.

J is TRBJ1-2 and V is TRBV27, with D perhaps matching TRBD1 (6 bases). The CDR3 sequence is 15 residues long. The V gene lost 0 bases and the J gene lost 2 bases, with 10 bases spanning the gap. The germline gives CDR1 MNHEY, CDR2 SMNVEV (reference sequence). The DNA of the CDR3 is TGTGCCAGCAGTTTATCGAAAACAGGGAACTATGGCTACACCTTC. Residues: CASSLSKTGNYGYTF.

The rearrangement uses TRBV27 and TRBJ1-6, with D possibly matching TRBD1 (5 bases). The CDR3 length is 18 residues. Trimming left V 6 bases short and J 0 bases short, with 18 bases between. Germline CDR1 reads MNHEY; CDR2 reads SMNVEV (reference sequence). CDR3 DNA sequence: TGTGCCAGCAGGTATCAGGGTGCTATTATCTCCTATAATTCACCCCTCCACTTT. This translates into CASRYQGAIISYNSPLHF.

The chain employs TRBV6-1 and TRBJ1-2, with D possibly matching TRBD1 (6 bases). Germline lookup yields CDR1 MNHNS and CDR2 SASEGT. The CDR3 length is 12 residues. Deletions cut 3 bases from V and 7 bases from J, with 9 bases between. CDR3 sequence: CASSDRGTGYTF. CDR3 nucleotide sequence: TGTGCCAGCAGTGACAGGGGAACTGGCTACACCTTC.

This clone was observed a handful of times. This rearrangement joins TRBV6-4 to TRBJ1-2; possible D gene TRBD1, 6 bases. There are 16 residues in the CDR3. Germline assignment: CDR1 MRHNA and CDR2 SNTAGT. V was shortened by 0 bases and J by 5 bases, with 16 bases between the two germline ends. DNA of the CDR3: TGTGCCAGCAGTGACTCGAGTCTGGGCAGGGGTTATGGCTACACCTTC. This gives the protein CASSDSSLGRGYGYTF.

The V and J genes are TRBV5-3 and TRBJ1-5, with D possibly matching TRBD1 (5 bases). TRBV5-3 is an ORF for which the function is uncertain. V was pared by 4 bases and J by 1 base, with 18 bases between. The CDR3 totals 17 residues. This CDR3 reads CARSHFWGEGSNQPQHF. In DNA form, the CDR3 reads TGTGCCAGAAGCCACTTTTGGGGGGAGGGAAGCAATCAGCCCCAGCATTTT.

The chain joins TRBV11-2 to TRBJ1-1; D call uncertain. The CDR3 covers 17 residues. V lost 2 bases to trimming and J lost 3 bases, with 19 bases between them. Germline V gene data show CDR1 as SGHAT and CDR2 as FQNNGV. The CDR3 reads CASSLLRVFLSDTEAFF. CDR3 DNA: TGTGCCAGCAGCTTATTGCGGGTTTTTCTGTCGGACACTGAAGCTTTCTTT.

The chain couples TRBV10-2 to TRBJ1-4; maybe TRBD1 (6 bases). Deletions cut 6 bases from V and 6 bases from J, with 8 bases between. Germline V CDR1 and CDR2: WSHSY, SAAADI. The CDR3 runs to 12 residues. The CDR3 reads CASRQGDEKLFF. Here the CDR3 DNA reads TGCGCCAGCAGACAGGGTGATGAAAAACTGTTTTTT.